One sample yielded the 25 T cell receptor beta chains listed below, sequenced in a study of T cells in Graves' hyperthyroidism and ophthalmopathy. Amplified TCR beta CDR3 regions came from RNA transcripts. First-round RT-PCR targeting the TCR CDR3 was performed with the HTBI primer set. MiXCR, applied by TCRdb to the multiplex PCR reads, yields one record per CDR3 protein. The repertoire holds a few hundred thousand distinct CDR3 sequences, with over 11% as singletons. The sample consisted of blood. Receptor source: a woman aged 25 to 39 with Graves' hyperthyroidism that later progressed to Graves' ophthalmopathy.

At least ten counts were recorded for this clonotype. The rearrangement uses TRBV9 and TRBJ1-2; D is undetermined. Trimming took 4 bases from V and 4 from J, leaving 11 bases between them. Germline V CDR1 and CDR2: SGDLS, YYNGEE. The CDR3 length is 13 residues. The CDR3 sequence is CASSPDGSYGYTF. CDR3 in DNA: TGTGCCAGCAGCCCTGACGGATCCTATGGCTACACCTTC.

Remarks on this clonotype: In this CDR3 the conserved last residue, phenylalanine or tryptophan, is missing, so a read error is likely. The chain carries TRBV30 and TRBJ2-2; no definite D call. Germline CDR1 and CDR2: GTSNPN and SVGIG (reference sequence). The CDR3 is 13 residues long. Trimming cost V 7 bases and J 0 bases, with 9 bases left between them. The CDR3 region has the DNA TGTGCCTCCAGGCGCTCGAACACCGGGGAGCTGTTTTCT. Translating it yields CASRRSNTGELFS.

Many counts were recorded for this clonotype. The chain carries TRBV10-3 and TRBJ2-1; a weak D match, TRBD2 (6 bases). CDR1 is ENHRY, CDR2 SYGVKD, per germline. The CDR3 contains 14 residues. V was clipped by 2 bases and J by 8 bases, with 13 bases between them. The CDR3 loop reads CAISEALASDEQFF. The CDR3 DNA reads TGTGCCATCAGTGAGGCTCTAGCGTCGGATGAGCAGTTCTTC.

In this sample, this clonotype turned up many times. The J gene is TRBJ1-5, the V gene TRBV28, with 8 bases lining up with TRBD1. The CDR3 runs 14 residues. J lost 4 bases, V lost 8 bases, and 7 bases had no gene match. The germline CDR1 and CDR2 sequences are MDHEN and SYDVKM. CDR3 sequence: CASFGQGDNQPQHF. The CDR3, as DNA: TGTGCCAGCTTCGGACAGGGCGATAATCAGCCCCAGCATTTT.

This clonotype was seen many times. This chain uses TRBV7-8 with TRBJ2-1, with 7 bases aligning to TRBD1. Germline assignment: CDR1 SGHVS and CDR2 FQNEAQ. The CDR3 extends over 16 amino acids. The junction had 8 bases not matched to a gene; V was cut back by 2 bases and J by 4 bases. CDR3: CASSLKGQAPYNEQFF. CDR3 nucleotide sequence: TGTGCCAGCAGCTTAAAAGGACAGGCCCCGTACAATGAGCAGTTCTTC.

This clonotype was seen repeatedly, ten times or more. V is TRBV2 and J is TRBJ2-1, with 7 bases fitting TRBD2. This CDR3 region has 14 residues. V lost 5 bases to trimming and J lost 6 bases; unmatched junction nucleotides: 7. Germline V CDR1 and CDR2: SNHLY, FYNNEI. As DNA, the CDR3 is TGTGCCAGCAGTCGCGGGAGAGAGGGCAATGAGCAGTTCTTC. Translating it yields CASSRGREGNEQFF.

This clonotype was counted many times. In DNA form, the CDR3 reads TGTGCCAGCTCACCACCCAGGGCCTCTGGGGCCAACGTCCTGACTTTC. This gives the protein CASSPPRASGANVLTF. The chain links TRBV18 to TRBJ2-6; weak D call: TRBD1 (5 bases). Trimming removed 0 bases from V and 0 bases from J, with 6 bases in between. The germline CDR1 and CDR2 sequences are KGHSH and LQKENI. This CDR3 region has 16 residues. The complete variable domain, with remaining parts taken from reference TRBV18 and TRBJ2-6, reads NAGVMQNPRHLVRRRGQEARLRCSPMKGHSHVYWYRQLPEEGLKFMVYLQKENIIDESGMPKERFSAEFPKEGPSILRIQQVVRGDSAAYFCASSPPRASGANVLTFGAGSRLTVL.

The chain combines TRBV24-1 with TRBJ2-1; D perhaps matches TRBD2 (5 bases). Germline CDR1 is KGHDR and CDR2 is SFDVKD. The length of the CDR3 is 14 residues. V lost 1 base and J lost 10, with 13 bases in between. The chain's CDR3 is CATSDFERPGEQFF. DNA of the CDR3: TGTGCCACCAGTGATTTTGAGCGGCCTGGGGAGCAGTTCTTC.

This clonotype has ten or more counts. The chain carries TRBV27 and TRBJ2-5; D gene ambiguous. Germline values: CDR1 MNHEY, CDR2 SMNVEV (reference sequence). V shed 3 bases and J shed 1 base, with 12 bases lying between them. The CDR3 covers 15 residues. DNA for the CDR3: TGTGCCAGCAGTTTGGGAACGCACCGCCAAGAGACCCAGTACTTC. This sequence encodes CASSLGTHRQETQYF.

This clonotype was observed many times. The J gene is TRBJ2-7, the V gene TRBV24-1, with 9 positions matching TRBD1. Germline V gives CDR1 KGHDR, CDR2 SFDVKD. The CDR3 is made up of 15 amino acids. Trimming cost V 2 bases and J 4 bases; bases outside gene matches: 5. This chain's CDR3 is CATSDWGTGRYEQYF. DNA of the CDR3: TGTGCCACCAGTGATTGGGGGACAGGGCGGTACGAGCAGTACTTC.

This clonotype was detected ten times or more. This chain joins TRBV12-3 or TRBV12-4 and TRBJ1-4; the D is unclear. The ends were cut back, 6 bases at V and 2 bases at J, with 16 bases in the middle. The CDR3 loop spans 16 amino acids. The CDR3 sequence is CASSFLSASTNEKLFF. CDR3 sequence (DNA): TGTGCCAGCAGCTTCCTTTCGGCCTCTACTAATGAAAAACTGTTTTTT.

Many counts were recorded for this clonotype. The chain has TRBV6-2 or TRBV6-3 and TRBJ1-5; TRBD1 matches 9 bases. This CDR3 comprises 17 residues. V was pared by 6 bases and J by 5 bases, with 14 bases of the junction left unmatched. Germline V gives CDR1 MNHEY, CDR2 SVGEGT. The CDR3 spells CASSRTGAAVSDQPQHF. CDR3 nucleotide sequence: TGTGCCAGCAGCCGGACAGGGGCAGCGGTTTCCGATCAGCCCCAGCATTTT.

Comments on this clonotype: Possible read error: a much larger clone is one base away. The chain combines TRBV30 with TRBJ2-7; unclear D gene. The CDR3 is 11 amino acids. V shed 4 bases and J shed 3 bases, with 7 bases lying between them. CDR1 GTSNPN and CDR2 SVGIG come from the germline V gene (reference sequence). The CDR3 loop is CAWTAGYEQYF. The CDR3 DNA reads TGTGCCTGGACCGCAGGCTACGAGCAGTACTTC.

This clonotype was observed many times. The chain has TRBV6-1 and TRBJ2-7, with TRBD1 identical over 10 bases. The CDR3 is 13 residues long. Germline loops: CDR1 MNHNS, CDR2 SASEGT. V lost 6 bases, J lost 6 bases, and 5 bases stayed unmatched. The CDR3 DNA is TGTGCCAGCAGGGGACAGGGGAATGGCGAGCAGTACTTC. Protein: CASRGQGNGEQYF.

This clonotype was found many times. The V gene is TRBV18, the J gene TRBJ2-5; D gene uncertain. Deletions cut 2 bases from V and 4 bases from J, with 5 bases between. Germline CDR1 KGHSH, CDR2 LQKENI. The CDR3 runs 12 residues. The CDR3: CASSPKVETQYF. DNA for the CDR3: TGTGCCAGCTCACCAAAGGTAGAGACCCAGTACTTC.

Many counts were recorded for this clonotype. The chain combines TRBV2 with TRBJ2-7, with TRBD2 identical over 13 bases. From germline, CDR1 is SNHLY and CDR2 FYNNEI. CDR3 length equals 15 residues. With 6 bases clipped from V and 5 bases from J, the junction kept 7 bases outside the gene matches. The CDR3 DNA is TGTGCCAGCAGACTCGGACTAGCGGGAGTCGACGAGCAGTACTTC. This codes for CASRLGLAGVDEQYF.

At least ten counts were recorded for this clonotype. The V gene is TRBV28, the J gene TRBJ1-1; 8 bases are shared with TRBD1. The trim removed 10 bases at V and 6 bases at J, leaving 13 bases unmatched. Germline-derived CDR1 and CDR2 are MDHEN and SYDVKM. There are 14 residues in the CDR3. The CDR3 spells CATTGEVLGAEAFF. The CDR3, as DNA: TGTGCCACGACAGGGGAGGTTTTGGGCGCTGAAGCTTTCTTT.

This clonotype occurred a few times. The CDR3 DNA is TGCGCCAGCAGCGAAGGGACGGGGATGAACACTGAAGCTTTCTTT. Amino acids: CASSEGTGMNTEAFF. The chain has TRBV5-1 and TRBJ1-1; maybe TRBD1 (5 bases). Trimming shortened V by 4 bases and J by 0 bases, and 13 bases separated the two germline ends. The CDR3 has 15 amino acids. CDR1 and CDR2 (germline): SGHRS, YFSETQ.

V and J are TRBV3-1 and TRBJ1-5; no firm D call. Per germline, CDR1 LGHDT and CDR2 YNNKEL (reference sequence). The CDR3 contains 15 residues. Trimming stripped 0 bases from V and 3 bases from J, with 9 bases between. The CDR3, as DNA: TGTGCCAGCAGCCAAGATAGGGTGAACAATCAGCCCCAGCATTTT. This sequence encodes CASSQDRVNNQPQHF.

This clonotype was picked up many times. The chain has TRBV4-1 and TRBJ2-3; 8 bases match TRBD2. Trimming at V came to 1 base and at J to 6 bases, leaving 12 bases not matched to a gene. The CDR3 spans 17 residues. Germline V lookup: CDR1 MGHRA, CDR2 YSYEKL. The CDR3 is CASSQGPGLGSYDTQYF. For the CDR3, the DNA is TGCGCCAGCAGCCAAGGACCGGGACTAGGGTCCTACGATACGCAGTATTTT.

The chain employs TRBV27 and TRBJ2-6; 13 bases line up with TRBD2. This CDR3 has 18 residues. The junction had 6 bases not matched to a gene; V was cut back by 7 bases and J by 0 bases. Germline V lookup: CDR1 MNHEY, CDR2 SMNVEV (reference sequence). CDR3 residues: CASIKLAGGLSGANVLTF. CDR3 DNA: TGTGCCAGCATCAAACTAGCGGGAGGGCTCTCTGGGGCCAACGTCCTGACTTTC.

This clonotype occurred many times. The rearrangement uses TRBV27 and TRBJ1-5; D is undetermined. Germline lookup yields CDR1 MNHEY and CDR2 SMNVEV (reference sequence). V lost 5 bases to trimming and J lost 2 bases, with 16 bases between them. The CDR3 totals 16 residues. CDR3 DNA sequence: TGTGCCAGCAGTCGGTCCTCCCGGGCCGGCAATCAGCCCCAGCATTTT. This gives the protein CASSRSSRAGNQPQHF.

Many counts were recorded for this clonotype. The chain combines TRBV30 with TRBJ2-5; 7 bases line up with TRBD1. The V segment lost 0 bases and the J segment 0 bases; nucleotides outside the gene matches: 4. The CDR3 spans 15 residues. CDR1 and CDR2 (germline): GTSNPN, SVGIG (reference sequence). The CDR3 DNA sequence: TGTGCCTGGAGTGTCGGTCAGGGGGACCAAGAGACCCAGTACTTC. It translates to CAWSVGQGDQETQYF.

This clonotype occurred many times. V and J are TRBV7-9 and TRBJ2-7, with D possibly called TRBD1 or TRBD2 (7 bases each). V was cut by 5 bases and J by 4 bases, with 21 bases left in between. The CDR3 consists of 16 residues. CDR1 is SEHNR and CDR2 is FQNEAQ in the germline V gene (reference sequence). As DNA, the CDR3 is TGTGCCAGCAGCCCCGGGGAGGGGGCGTTGGTATACGAGCAGTACTTC. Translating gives CASSPGEGALVYEQYF.

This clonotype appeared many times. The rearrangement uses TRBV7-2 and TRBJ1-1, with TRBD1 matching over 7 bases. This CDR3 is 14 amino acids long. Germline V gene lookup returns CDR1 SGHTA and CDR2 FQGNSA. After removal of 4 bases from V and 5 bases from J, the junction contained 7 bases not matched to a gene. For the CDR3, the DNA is TGTGCCAGCAGCTCCAGGGGGGGAGTGACTGAAGCTTTCTTT. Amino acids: CASSSRGGVTEAFF. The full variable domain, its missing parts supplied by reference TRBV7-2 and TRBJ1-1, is GAGVSQSPSNKVTEKGKDVELRCDPISGHTALYWYRQSLGQGLEFLIYFQGNSAPDKSGLPSDRFSAERTGGSVSTLTIQRTQQEDSAVYLCASSSRGGVTEAFFGQGTRLTVV.